This TCR beta chain was recovered during a study of cytomegalovirus exposure and HLA in healthy donors. Primers included in the PCR were 60 Vbeta and 13 Jbeta primers. Clones were sequenced by immunoSEQ multiplex PCR, and TCRdb holds only the in-frame ones, with some missing. The sample carries approximately 65,000 clones, almost 70% recorded once. The V and J ends lost 0 bases and 5 bases, in that order; junction bases with no gene match: 7. The CDR3 is made up of 16 amino acids. CDR1 is SGDLS, CDR2 YYNGEE, per germline. Specimen: PBMCs. This TCR was sampled from a man in his forties in good health and CMV-seropositive. The V and J genes are TRBV9 and TRBJ2-5; 10 nucleotides agree with TRBD1. The CDR3 protein is CASSVGVTGGAETQYF. CDR3 nucleotides: TGTGCCAGCAGCGTAGGAGTGACAGGGGGCGCGGAGACCCAGTACTTC.